These T cell receptor beta chains were read from a single sample in a study of blood T cell repertoires in COVID-19. Generated by immunoSEQ multiplex PCR, the TCRdb table keeps only in-frame clones and is missing some. The sample carries roughly 81,000 clones, approximately 85% recorded once. Material for sequencing was peripheral blood. All receptors come from an elderly woman with COVID-19, enrolled during active disease. CDR3s include the opening cysteine and the closing phenylalanine or tryptophan. A D gene is named only where the DNA matches it firmly. Rows give clone size only sometimes, using once, few, many, or a class for an expanded clone.

NA	TRBJ2-3	TRBV12-2	NA	TGTGCAAGTCGCTGCCATAGACAGGACACAGATACGCAGTATTTT	CASRCHRQDTDTQYF
NA	TRBJ1-5	TRBV29-1	NA	TGCAGCGTCTTATCAGCCGCGGGTCAGCCCCAGCATTTT	CSVLSAAGQPQHF
NA	TRBJ2-1	TRBV24-1	TRBD2	TGTGCCACCAGTGAATTAGCGGGAGTCCGCAATGAGCAGTTCTTC	CATSELAGVRNEQFF
NA	TRBJ2-4	TRBV28	NA	TGTGCCAGCAGTTTACCGAGGGGAGGAAACATTCAGTACTTC	CASSLPRGGNIQYF
NA	TRBJ2-2	TRBV9	TRBD2	TGTGCCAGCAGCGTAGATCTCAGGCGGGAGACCGGGGAGCTGTTTTTT	CASSVDLRRETGELFF
NA	TRBJ1-5	TRBV9	NA	TGTGCCAGCAGTGCGGACGGGAATAGCAATCAGCCCCAGCATTTT	CASSADGNSNQPQHF
NA	TRBJ2-1	TRBV4-2	TRBD1	TGTGCCAGCGACAGGGGGGGTGAGCAGTTCTTC	CASDRGGEQFF
NA	TRBJ1-6	TRBV7-2	TRBD1	TGTGCCAGCAGTCTCGACAGGGGCATTTCACCCCTCCACTTT	CASSLDRGISPLHF
NA	TRBJ1-2	TRBV27	NA	TGTGCCAGCCGGCCGGGGAACTCTGGCTACACCTTC	CASRPGNSGYTF
NA	TRBJ2-2	TRBV4-1	NA	TGCGCCAGCAGGCAGACGGCGGTAGGAGGGGCGAACACCGGGGAGCTGTTTTTT	CASRQTAVGGANTGELFF
NA	TRBJ1-5	TRBV6-2/TRBV6-3	TRBD1	TGTGCCAGCAGTCCCGGGACAGGGCGGAAAAGCAATCAGCCCCAGCATTTT	CASSPGTGRKSNQPQHF
NA	TRBJ2-7	TRBV24-1	TRBD2	TGTGCCACCAGTGCCTCTAGCGGGAGCTCCTACGAGCAGTACTTC	CATSASSGSSYEQYF
NA	TRBJ2-5	TRBV2	NA	TGTGCCAGCAGTTCGGAAGGTAGCGCAAACCAAGAGACCCAGTACTTC	CASSSEGSANQETQYF
NA	TRBJ2-5	TRBV5-4	TRBD2	TGTGCCAGCAGCAGAACTAGCGGGAGTGCAGGAGAGACCCAGTACTTC	CASSRTSGSAGETQYF
NA	TRBJ2-5	TRBV5-6	NA	TGTGCCAGCAGCTTCCCAGGGAAGGAGACCCAGTACTTC	CASSFPGKETQYF
NA	TRBJ1-2	TRBV28	NA	TGTGCCAGCAGTTCCTCACCAACGGGGGACCCGTATGGCTACACCTTC	CASSSSPTGDPYGYTF
few	TRBJ1-6	TRBV10-3	NA	TGTGCCATCAGTGAGGACAGAAATTATAATTCACCCCTCCACTTT	CAISEDRNYNSPLHF
once	TRBJ2-1	TRBV4-1	TRBD1	TGCGCCAGCAGCCGCCGACAGGGATTGTTTAAAGAGCAGTTCTTC	CASSRRQGLFKEQFF
NA	TRBJ2-1	TRBV15	NA	TGTGCCACCAGCAGAGACCTCCTGGGCGGCGGGGCCTACAATGAGCAGTTCTTC	CATSRDLLGGGAYNEQFF
NA	TRBJ2-5	TRBV11-3	NA	TGTGCCAGCAGCCGGAGTGGTCAAGAGACCCAGTACTTC	CASSRSGQETQYF
few	TRBJ2-3	TRBV7-3	TRBD2	TGTGCCAGCAGCTCCGGGACTAGCGGAATCACAGATACGCAGTATTTT	CASSSGTSGITDTQYF
NA	TRBJ2-7	TRBV11-2	NA	TGTGCCAGCAGCCGCTCCGGGTTTTACGAGCAGTACTTC	CASSRSGFYEQYF